This T cell receptor (beta chain) came from a study of cytomegalovirus exposure and HLA in healthy donors. At the level of the study: Among over 350 genotyped donors, about 85% fell in the Caucasian-associated ancestry cluster.

Amplification used 60 Vbeta primers and 13 Jbeta primers. Sequencing was performed with immunoSEQ multiplex PCR; in TCRdb, only in-frame clones are kept and a portion is missing. The sample holds more than 110,000 clones, 75% to 80% seen once. Germline CDR1 reads MNHEY; CDR2 reads SVGAGI. The CDR3 loop spans 15 amino acids. V gave up 5 bases and J gave up 1 base; unmatched junction bases: 7. The receptor was derived from a woman in her forties or fifties in good health and CMV-seronegative. The J gene is TRBJ2-5, the V gene TRBV6-5; 7 bases fit TRBD2. Sequencing was done on a sample of PBMCs. CDR3: CASSLQAGPQETQYF. The CDR3 coding sequence is TGTGCCAGCAGTCTCCAAGCGGGACCCCAAGAGACCCAGTACTTC.